A single sample is the source of the 11 T cell receptor beta chains below, sequenced in a study of neurological immune-mediated disorders. TCRdb itself ran the 5' RACE reads through MiXCR, one entry per CDR3 protein. This sample has under 15,000 distinct CDR3 sequences; about 12% occur once, and the top ten carry 41%. Sequencing was carried out using CD8+ T cells from blood. These receptors all stem from a female donor with HTLV-1-associated myelopathy (HAM/TSP).

This clonotype was seen at least ten times. V is TRBV7-8 and J is TRBJ2-5; TRBD1 aligns across 8 bases. Germline lookup yields CDR1 SGHVS and CDR2 FQNEAQ. This CDR3 is 16 amino acids long. V dropped 2 bases and J dropped 5; count of bases not matched to a gene: 10. The CDR3 DNA is TGTGCCAGCAGCTTAAGTGGCAGGGGGCTTATGGAGACCCAGTACTTC. Translation: CASSLSGRGLMETQYF.

This clonotype came up many times. V usage is TRBV7-3 and J usage is TRBJ2-6; the match to TRBD1 covers 9 bases. V shed 4 bases, J shed 4 bases, and the junction held 5 bases outside the gene matches. Per germline, CDR1 SGHTA and CDR2 FQGTGA. The CDR3 length is 16 residues. In DNA form, the CDR3 reads TGTGCCAGCAGCTCCGGACAGGGGTACGGGGCCAACGTCCTGACTTTC. Protein: CASSSGQGYGANVLTF.

Notes on this clonotype: An end of the junction does not agree with germline; a read error may underlie this. This chain uses TRBV7-9 with TRBJ2-1; 13 nucleotides line up with TRBD2. The CDR3 is made up of 15 amino acids. Germline CDR1 and CDR2: SEHNR and FQNEAQ (reference sequence). The CDR3 nucleotides are TGTGACAGCAACAGAGGGACTAGCGGGAATTTTGAGCAGTTCTTC. This sequence encodes CDSNRGTSGNFEQFF.

At least ten counts were recorded for this clonotype. The V call is TRBV6-4, the J call TRBJ2-7; no clear D gene. Germline loops: CDR1 MRHNA, CDR2 SNTAGT. Trimming removed 0 bases from V and 6 bases from J, with 18 bases in between. The CDR3 extends over 16 amino acids. Here the CDR3 DNA reads TGTGCCAGCAGTGACTCGAATTGGCTTGGGGTCGCCGAGCAGTACTTC. Protein: CASSDSNWLGVAEQYF.

This clonotype has ten or more counts. The V gene is TRBV27, the J gene TRBJ2-1, with D possibly called TRBD1 or TRBD2 (7 bases each). The ends were cut back, 6 bases at V and 9 bases at J, with 15 bases in the middle. The CDR3 is made up of 13 amino acids. Germline V lookup: CDR1 MNHEY, CDR2 SMNVEV (reference sequence). The CDR3 coding sequence is TGTGCCAGCAGGCAGGGGGGGTCCCTTGAGCAGTTCTTC. Translating it yields CASRQGGSLEQFF.

This clonotype occurred many times. This chain links TRBV7-3 with TRBJ2-3, with D tentatively TRBD1 (6 bases). Germline V gene data show CDR1 as SGHTA and CDR2 as FQGTGA. The CDR3 runs to 16 residues. The ends were cut back, 2 bases at V and 5 bases at J, with 17 bases in the middle. The DNA for the CDR3 is TGTGCCAGCAGCTTAGTAGGGGGTTCCCCCGGAGATACGCAGTATTTT. Its translation: CASSLVGGSPGDTQYF.

This clonotype has at least ten counts. The V gene is TRBV6-5, the J gene TRBJ1-2; D perhaps matches TRBD1 (6 bases). CDR1 MNHEY and CDR2 SVGAGI come from the germline V gene. Trimming cost V 6 bases and J 4 bases, with 15 bases left between them. CDR3 length: 14 residues. CDR3 DNA sequence: TGTGCCAGCAGGAACCGGGGGGCAGCCTATGGCTACACCTTC. Translating it yields CASRNRGAAYGYTF.

This clonotype was picked up many times. The chain combines TRBV4-2 with TRBJ2-2, with a weak D call TRBD2 (5 bases). The V end was cut by 0 bases, the J end by 1 base, with 6 bases between. CDR3 length: 15 amino acids. Looked up from germline, CDR1 is LGHNA and CDR2 is YNFKEQ. For the CDR3, the DNA is TGTGCCAGCAGCCAAGACCGGGAGAACACCGGGGAGCTGTTTTTT. This encodes CASSQDRENTGELFF.

In the case of this clonotype: One end of the junction is discordant with germline, which a read error may explain. The chain uses TRBV6-1 and TRBJ2-1; TRBD2 is a possible D gene (5 bases). CDR3 size: 16 residues. Germline CDR1 reads MNHNS; CDR2 reads SASEGT. The DNA for the CDR3 is TGTACCAGCATCAACATTGGCGTCGGGGTCTACAATGAGCAGTTCTTC. Its translation is CTSINIGVGVYNEQFF.

This clonotype occurred many times. This rearrangement joins TRBV20-1 to TRBJ2-1, with D unresolved. V lost 3 bases and J 4 bases, leaving 16 bases between the germline ends. The CDR3 is 15 residues long. The germline gives CDR1 DFQATT, CDR2 SNEGSKA (reference sequence). This CDR3 is CSARVRGSEYNEQFF. The CDR3 bases are TGCAGTGCTAGGGTCAGAGGCAGCGAGTACAATGAGCAGTTCTTC.

This clonotype was counted at least ten times. The chain combines TRBV3-1 with TRBJ2-1; D is undetermined. The germline gives CDR1 LGHDT, CDR2 YNNKEL (reference sequence). V lost 4 bases and J 2 bases, leaving 9 bases between the germline ends. CDR3 length: 14 residues. CDR3 amino acids: CASSLEVPYNEQFF. CDR3 nucleotide sequence: TGTGCCAGCAGCCTCGAGGTACCCTACAATGAGCAGTTCTTC.